Listed below are T cell receptor beta chains from one sample, sequenced in a study of CD8+ T cells in alopecia areata. Method: immunoSEQ multiplex PCR; TCRdb's copy keeps in-frame clones and lacks some. Of 150,000 to 200,000 clones listed, about 60% are singletons. The sequenced sample was CD4+ T cells sorted from blood, obtained at week 24, from a patient treated with tofacitinib. These receptors originate from a human donor with alopecia areata. The CDR3 runs from the conserved cysteine through the conserved F or W. Fields, in order: J gene, D gene, clone size, V gene, CDR3 protein, CDR3 DNA. The D gene is left open where the match is weak. Clone size is not always given. Where it is, it says once, few, many or a class for expanded clones.

TRBJ2-7 TRBD1 NA TRBV5-1 CASPGQLGYEQYF TGCGCCAGCCCGGGACAGTTGGGCTACGAGCAGTACTTC
TRBJ2-5 NA NA TRBV7-2 CASSSPGPWRRETQYF TGTGCCAGCAGCTCGCCCGGACCCTGGAGGCGGGAGACCCAGTACTTC
TRBJ2-3 NA few TRBV7-2 CASSLATPSTDTQYF TGTGCCAGCAGCTTGGCGACGCCCAGCACAGATACGCAGTATTTT
TRBJ1-2 TRBD1 few TRBV27 CASSLTGRKYGYTF TGTGCCAGCAGTTTGACAGGGAGAAAGTATGGCTACACCTTC
TRBJ1-1 NA many TRBV4-2 CASSQAGGGGASYTEAFF TGTGCCAGCAGCCAAGCGGGGGGCGGGGGCGCATCGTACACTGAAGCTTTCTTT
TRBJ2-5 NA NA TRBV15 CATSRVTGVETQYF TGTGCCACCAGCAGAGTAACGGGGGTGGAGACCCAGTACTTC
TRBJ2-3 TRBD2 few TRBV11-2 CASSVMTSGVDTQYF TGTGCCAGCAGCGTCATGACTAGCGGGGTAGATACGCAGTATTTT
TRBJ1-5 NA NA TRBV19 CASSLVMSNQPQHF TGTGCCAGTAGCCTGGTGATGAGCAATCAGCCCCAGCATTTT
TRBJ2-5 NA NA TRBV7-9 CASSFVETQYF TGTGCCAGCAGCTTCGTGGAGACCCAGTACTTC
TRBJ1-1 NA NA TRBV7-9 CASSLLRQGKNTEAFF TGTGCCAGCAGCTTATTGCGCCAGGGCAAGAACACTGAAGCTTTCTTT
TRBJ1-5 NA NA TRBV11-2 CASSLERNQPQHF TGTGCCAGCAGCTTGGAAAGAAATCAGCCCCAGCATTTT
TRBJ2-1 TRBD2 NA TRBV4-1 CASSQGGTSLNEQFF TGCGCCAGCAGCCAAGGCGGGACTAGCCTCAATGAGCAGTTCTTC
TRBJ1-6 NA NA TRBV4-2 CASSQGGSYNSPLHF TGTGCCAGCAGCCAAGGGGGGTCCTATAATTCACCCCTCCACTTT
TRBJ1-6 TRBD1 NA TRBV27 CASSLGTGNNSPLHF TGTGCCAGCAGTTTAGGGACAGGCAATAATTCACCCCTCCACTTT
TRBJ2-5 NA NA TRBV4-2 CASSQDSSVYRETQYF TGTGCCAGCAGCCAAGATAGTTCAGTGTATCGTGAGACCCAGTACTTC
TRBJ1-2 NA NA TRBV21-1 CASSKESRGGYTF TGTGCCAGCAGCAAAGAGTCCCGTGGTGGCTACACCTTC
TRBJ1-4 NA NA TRBV6-6 CASTLQVDDEKLFF TGTGCCAGCACGCTACAGGTGGATGATGAAAAACTGTTTTTT
TRBJ2-1 TRBD2 NA TRBV29-1 CSGTSGGGDEQFF TGCAGCGGTACTAGCGGGGGTGGCGATGAGCAGTTCTTC
TRBJ2-1 TRBD2 NA TRBV6-5 CASSYSLAGPYNEQFF TGTGCCAGCAGTTACTCGCTAGCGGGGCCGTACAATGAGCAGTTCTTC
TRBJ1-6 NA NA TRBV30 CAWSSYSPRTTLAPLHF TGTGCCTGGAGTTCCTACTCTCCCCGCACCACGTTGGCGCCCCTCCACTTT
TRBJ1-5 TRBD1 NA TRBV30 CAWGEWDRDNQPQHF TGTGCCTGGGGAGAGTGGGACAGGGACAATCAGCCCCAGCATTTT
TRBJ2-3 NA NA TRBV27 CASSSSRRTDTQYF TGTGCCAGCAGTTCGTCTCGCCGCACAGATACGCAGTATTTT
TRBJ2-4 NA many TRBV15 CATSSPGQRENIQYF TGTGCCACCAGCAGTCCTGGACAGCGGGAAAACATTCAGTACTTC
TRBJ1-1 TRBD1 NA TRBV30 CAWSGKTGGNTEAFF TGTGCCTGGAGTGGAAAGACAGGGGGGAACACTGAAGCTTTCTTT
TRBJ2-1 NA NA TRBV2 CATTDGRSYNEQFF TGTGCCACCACTGACGGAAGGTCCTACAATGAGCAGTTCTTC
TRBJ2-3 TRBD1 NA TRBV29-1 CSVQPRTGGTDTQYF TGCAGCGTTCAACCCCGGACAGGTGGCACAGATACGCAGTATTTT
TRBJ2-7 NA NA TRBV6-5 CASWALQGTSYEQYF TGTGCCAGCTGGGCCCTACAGGGAACCTCCTACGAGCAGTACTTC
TRBJ2-1 NA NA TRBV6-5 CASSYARGTRLREQFF TGTGCCAGCAGTTACGCTCGGGGGACCCGCCTTAGGGAGCAGTTCTTC
TRBJ1-1 NA many TRBV2 CASSWNEGNTEAFF TGTGCCAGCAGTTGGAATGAGGGGAACACTGAAGCTTTCTTT
TRBJ2-3 NA many TRBV7-9 CASSPRGSSTDTQYF TGTGCCAGCAGCCCAAGAGGGTCAAGCACAGATACGCAGTATTTT
TRBJ1-1 NA NA TRBV30 CAWSVKGSNTEAFF TGTGCCTGGAGTGTGAAGGGGTCCAACACTGAAGCTTTCTTT
TRBJ2-7 NA few TRBV7-2 CASSLGGHTAYEQYF TGTGCCAGCAGCTTAGGGGGGCACACAGCCTACGAGCAGTACTTC
TRBJ1-1 TRBD1 NA TRBV5-1 CASSLGTGIPIPEAFF TGCGCCAGCAGCTTGGGGACAGGGATCCCCATCCCTGAAGCTTTCTTT
TRBJ1-1 NA NA TRBV29-1 CSVGAVAGVEAFF TGCAGCGTGGGGGCCGTTGCGGGAGTTGAAGCTTTCTTT
TRBJ2-1 TRBD1 NA TRBV5-1 CASSLQQGKGNEQFF TGCGCCAGCAGCTTGCAACAGGGGAAAGGCAATGAGCAGTTCTTC
TRBJ1-2 TRBD1 few TRBV7-2 CASSPSVNRQGANYGYTF TGTGCCAGCAGCCCTTCCGTAAATAGACAGGGGGCTAACTATGGCTACACCTTC
TRBJ1-1 NA NA TRBV7-9 CASSFITEAFF TGTGCCAGCAGCTTTATCACTGAAGCTTTCTTT
TRBJ1-2 NA few TRBV29-1 CSVEYGGYTF TGCAGCGTGGAATACGGGGGCTACACCTTC
TRBJ1-6 NA few TRBV27 CASRRSLDSPLHF TGTGCCAGCAGGAGGTCACTTGACTCACCCCTCCACTTT
TRBJ2-3 NA NA TRBV7-6 CASSSGLSVSTQYF TGTGCCAGCAGCTCGGGACTTTCCGTCAGTACGCAGTATTTT
TRBJ2-5 NA NA TRBV18 CASSPPAVRETQYF TGTGCCAGCTCACCCCCCGCAGTCCGAGAGACCCAGTACTTC
TRBJ1-2 TRBD1 NA TRBV19 CASIPTGEGGYGYTF TGTGCCAGTATCCCGACAGGGGAAGGAGGCTATGGCTACACCTTC
TRBJ2-7 NA few TRBV29-1 CSVGSVTSYEQYF TGCAGCGTTGGGTCGGTGACCTCCTACGAGCAGTACTTC
TRBJ2-1 NA NA TRBV15 CATSRDNEQFF TGTGCCACCAGCAGAGACAATGAGCAGTTCTTC
TRBJ1-5 NA NA TRBV2 CASSEMEGNQPQHF TGTGCCAGCAGTGAAATGGAGGGCAATCAGCCCCAGCATTTT
TRBJ1-6 NA NA TRBV30 CAWTAFNSPLHF TGTGCCTGGACAGCCTTTAATTCACCCCTCCACTTT
TRBJ2-5 NA NA TRBV4-1 CASSQDPLARTQYF TGCGCCAGCAGCCAAGATCCCCTAGCAAGGACCCAGTACTTC
TRBJ1-3 NA NA TRBV29-1 CSARGGSGNTIYF TGCAGCGCCCGGGGGGGCTCTGGAAACACCATATATTTT
TRBJ2-3 TRBD1 NA TRBV29-1 CSVGDRGTDTQYF TGCAGCGTTGGGGACAGGGGCACAGATACGCAGTATTTT
TRBJ1-1 NA NA TRBV30 CAWISQGGNEAFF TGTGCCTGGATATCCCAAGGAGGGAATGAAGCTTTCTTT
TRBJ1-2 NA NA TRBV29-1 CSVEDRGAGGYTF TGCAGCGTTGAAGATCGGGGGGCGGGTGGCTACACCTTC
TRBJ1-5 TRBD1 NA TRBV19 CASSGTGFSVNQPQHF TGTGCCAGTAGTGGGACAGGGTTTTCTGTCAATCAGCCCCAGCATTTT
TRBJ1-2 NA NA TRBV7-9 CASSPPGPTNYGYTF TGTGCCAGCAGCCCCCCCGGACCTACTAACTATGGCTACACCTTC
TRBJ2-2 TRBD1 NA TRBV30 CAWRITGQLTGELFF TGTGCCTGGAGGATAACGGGACAGCTCACCGGGGAGCTGTTTTTT
TRBJ1-5 TRBD1 few TRBV29-1 CSVVQGASDSNQPQHF TGCAGCGTTGTCCAGGGGGCCTCGGATAGCAATCAGCCCCAGCATTTT